This record concerns one T cell receptor beta chain sequence. No antigen is known for it. Time point specified: pre-treatment baseline. Patients had no prior systemic cancer treatment, immunosuppressants or other active cancers. This record belongs to a study of blood T cell dynamics during melanoma immunotherapy. Study as a whole: First-line therapy was either pembrolizumab or nivolumab with ipilimumab for metastatic melanoma.

V dropped 8 bases and J dropped 3 bases, with 10 bases sitting between them. The germline CDR1 and CDR2 sequences are MNHEY and SVGAGI. This CDR3 region has 13 residues. Measured with immunoSEQ multiplex PCR; TCRdb has only the in-frame clones, and not every one. Among more than 6,000 clones listed, over 80% were seen once. Study findings and constraints: Unlike progressors, later disease-control patients had W3 repertoires gaining clonality or diversity.

The sample here was blood, taken from a patient treated with checkpoint blockade. The TCR originated in a human donor with melanoma. Some clones in this sample may be carry-over from other donors' samples. The chain combines TRBV6-5 with TRBJ2-2; no clear D. The CDR3 sequence is CASGASYTGELFF. The CDR3 coding sequence is TGTGCCAGCGGCGCCAGCTACACCGGGGAGCTGTTTTTT.